Given below is one T cell receptor (beta chain) in context. No antigen is known for it. The length of the CDR3 is 15 residues. V gave up 0 bases and J gave up 4 bases, with 13 bases separating them. Germline V lookup: CDR1 SEHNR, CDR2 FQNEAQ (reference sequence). Donors counted as nominally healthy when sampled, yet unrecorded immune exposures were likely. The sample originates from a study of cytomegalovirus exposure and HLA in healthy donors. Study-level points and caveats: Both high specificity and high sensitivity reportedly marked the classifier's diagnosis of cytomegalovirus status.

A multiplex PCR was run with 60 Vbeta primers and 13 Jbeta primers. Clones were read by immunoSEQ multiplex PCR, and TCRdb kept only the in-frame ones, dropping some. The sample carries some 130,000 clones, about 74% recorded once. The sample comprised PBMCs. The J gene is TRBJ2-7, the V gene TRBV7-9; weak D call: TRBD2 (6 bases). The source of this sequence is a man aged 30-40 years in good health and CMV-seronegative. The DNA for the CDR3 is TGTGCCAGCAGCTTAGCACCCGGGACTCAATACGAGCAGTACTTC. Translation: CASSLAPGTQYEQYF. Combining the CDR3 with reference TRBV7-9 and TRBJ2-7 gives the whole variable domain DTGVSQNPRHKITKRGQNVTFRCDPISEHNRLYWYRQTLGQGPEFLTYFQNEAQLEKSRLLSDRFSAERPKGSFSTLEIQRTEQGDSAMYLCASSLAPGTQYEQYFGPGTRLTVT.